The TCR beta chain under discussion was sequenced for a study of cytomegalovirus exposure and HLA in healthy donors. Here immunoSEQ multiplex PCR was the method, and the copy in TCRdb shows in-frame clones only, minus some. Of around 150,000 clones listed, around four fifths were seen once; the top ten hold about 32%. The CDR3 has 16 amino acids. Trimming cost V 7 bases and J 2 bases, with 20 bases left between them. The germline V gene encodes CDR1 MNHNY and CDR2 SVGAGI (reference sequence). General study results and limits: Three CMV-associated chains proved CMV antigen-specific in vitro. Per published reports, the classifier diagnosed cytomegalovirus status with high specificity and sensitivity.

On this clone: The target antigen is unknown.

This sequence was found in a young man in good health and CMV-seropositive. The V and J genes are TRBV6-6 and TRBJ1-2; D is undetermined. The sequenced sample consisted of PBMCs. The CDR3 reads CASTSGGRITNYGYTF. DNA of the CDR3: TGTGCCAGCACTTCGGGAGGAAGAATAACGAACTATGGCTACACCTTC.